A selection of T cell receptor beta chains follows, all from one sample in a study of lymphopenia after photon versus proton radiotherapy. This table comes from immunoSEQ multiplex PCR, and its TCRdb copy is limited to in-frame clones, with some not included. The sample yields roughly 57,000 clones, around four fifths seen once. Sequenced material: peripheral blood, taken from a patient treated with photon-based radiotherapy. All receptors come from a man aged 50 or older with gastric cancer. Both conserved end residues are trimmed from each CDR3. Clone size, where shown, is once, few, many, or a class for clones that have expanded.

j_gene | abundance | v_gene | CDR3aa
TRBJ2-4 | once | TRBV20-1 | SAGQKNIQY
TRBJ2-7 | - | TRBV6-5 | ASTKTGTYEQY
TRBJ1-5 | - | TRBV19 | ASRNFGSNQPQH
TRBJ2-1 | - | TRBV6-5 | ASTTSDRGDEQF
TRBJ2-7 | - | TRBV19 | ASRMTGEHYEQY
TRBJ2-5 | - | TRBV5-1 | ASSIAGGWIETQY
TRBJ2-1 | - | TRBV5-3 | ARSLYGRLAGVCNEQF
TRBJ1-6 | - | TRBV30 | AWSSGESNSPLH
TRBJ2-5 | - | TRBV9 | ASSLGTSGQETQY
TRBJ2-1 | - | TRBV13 | ASSSGTGGETYNEQF
TRBJ1-1 | - | TRBV5-6 | ASSLAQGLVNTEAF
TRBJ1-4 | - | TRBV5-1 | ASSLRSPGQNEKLF
TRBJ2-1 | - | TRBV6-5 | ASSSLSNEQF
TRBJ2-3 | - | TRBV27 | ASRFIRPGTSKWVTDTQY
TRBJ2-7 | - | TRBV10-2 | ASRSGQNYEQY
TRBJ1-1 | - | TRBV7-6 | ASRLTVNTEAF
TRBJ1-3 | - | TRBV7-2 | ASSLTGNTIY
TRBJ2-1 | - | TRBV5-6 | ASSLSSGDEQF
TRBJ1-3 | - | TRBV15 | ATSRGDSSGNTIY
TRBJ2-3 | - | TRBV7-8 | ASSLGRVTDTQY
TRBJ1-5 | - | TRBV13 | ASSLGETVESQH
TRBJ1-5 | - | TRBV5-1 | ASSLSEWGAEQPQH
TRBJ2-7 | once | TRBV6-5 | ASSQGRDYEQY
TRBJ1-2 | - | TRBV7-8 | ASSFGWDTGYT
TRBJ2-1 | - | TRBV7-9 | ASSGRDWGYNEQF
TRBJ2-1 | - | TRBV2 | ASSEGLAAYNEQF
TRBJ2-2 | - | TRBV28 | ASSPITPAGGDTGELF
TRBJ2-3 | - | TRBV28 | ASSRRTSGYGTDTQY
TRBJ2-7 | - | TRBV7-2 | ASSFGTGKGYEQY
TRBJ2-3 | few | TRBV30 | AWEGTDTQY
TRBJ2-5 | - | TRBV14 | ASSQVAHRLETQY
TRBJ2-1 | few | TRBV5-1 | ASSLGASGRGNEQF
TRBJ2-1 | - | TRBV28 | ASATGGSDTNEQF
TRBJ2-7 | - | TRBV7-2 | ASSLAGGQGYEQY
TRBJ1-3 | - | TRBV2 | ASRRTSASSGNTIY
TRBJ1-2 | once | TRBV7-2 | ASRFTGSHGYT
TRBJ1-2 | - | TRBV27 | ASAPTGYGYT
TRBJ2-1 | - | TRBV27 | ASRGTIMVGDEQF
TRBJ2-7 | - | TRBV27 | ATALRGSRDEQY
TRBJ2-5 | - | TRBV5-4 | ASSLGTGGQETQY
TRBJ2-2 | - | TRBV29-1 | SVDPRGREAGELF
TRBJ2-2 | - | TRBV2 | ASSERQVSHTGELF